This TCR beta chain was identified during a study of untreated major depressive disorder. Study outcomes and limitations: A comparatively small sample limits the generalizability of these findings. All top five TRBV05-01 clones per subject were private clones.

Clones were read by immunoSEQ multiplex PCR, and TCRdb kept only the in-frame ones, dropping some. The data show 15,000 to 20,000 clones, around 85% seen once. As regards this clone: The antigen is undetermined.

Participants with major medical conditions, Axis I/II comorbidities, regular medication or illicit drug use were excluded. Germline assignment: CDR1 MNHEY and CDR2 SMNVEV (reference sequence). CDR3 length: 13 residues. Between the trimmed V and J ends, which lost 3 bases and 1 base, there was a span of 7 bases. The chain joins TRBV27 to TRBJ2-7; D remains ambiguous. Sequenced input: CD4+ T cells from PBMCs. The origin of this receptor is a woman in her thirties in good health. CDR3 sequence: CASSFTQSYEQYF. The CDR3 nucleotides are TGTGCCAGCAGTTTTACCCAGTCCTACGAGCAGTACTTC.